The 18 T cell receptor beta chains listed next were all sequenced from one sample in a study of beta chain features in type 1 diabetes. The isolated RNA, all of it, was reverse transcribed, so expressed TCRB transcripts were what got sequenced. TCRdb keeps only in-frame clones here, not all; method: immunoSEQ multiplex PCR. The table shows approximately 160,000 clones, with roughly 9% occurring only once. Sequencing was carried out using central memory CD4+ T cells from blood. The receptors shown here come from a woman younger than 30 in good health.

This clone was counted between two and nine times. This chain connects TRBV7-2 to TRBJ2-1, with 10 bases identical to TRBD2. Trimming removed 5 bases from V and 8 bases from J; junction bases left unmatched: 15. CDR1 is SGHTA and CDR2 is FQGNSA in the germline V gene. CDR3 size: 17 residues. The CDR3 protein is CASSLNNLAGAIDEQFF. CDR3 coding DNA: TGTGCCAGCAGCCTCAACAACCTAGCGGGAGCGATTGATGAGCAGTTCTTC.

The chain combines TRBV13 with TRBJ2-3, with D possibly matching TRBD1 (6 bases). Trimming took off 4 bases at V and 5 bases at J, with 13 bases between the two ends. This CDR3 comprises 14 residues. Germline values: CDR1 PRHDT, CDR2 FYEKMQ (reference sequence). The CDR3 nucleotides read TGTGCCAGCAGCTCGGCCGTAGGGGGAGATACGCAGTATTTT. The encoded protein is CASSSAVGGDTQYF.

This clone was counted a few times. The chain combines TRBV5-1 with TRBJ2-5; 9 nucleotides line up with TRBD2. There are 15 residues in the CDR3. V lost 4 bases to trimming and J lost 5 bases; unmatched junction nucleotides: 9. Germline CDR1 SGHRS, CDR2 YFSETQ. This CDR3 reads CASSGGGADSETQYF. CDR3 DNA: TGCGCCAGCAGCGGCGGGGGGGCCGATTCGGAGACCCAGTACTTC.

A word on this clone: One end of the junction fails to match germline, which may point to a read error. The gene calls are TRBV5-4 and TRBJ2-7; the D is unclear. Germline CDR1 reads SGHNT; CDR2 reads YYREEE (reference sequence). The CDR3 is 14 amino acids. CDR3 loop: CASSQDSKSYEQYF. The CDR3 DNA reads TGCGCCAGCAGCCAAGACTCCAAGTCCTACGAGCAGTACTTC.

CDR3 protein: CAWSKKGLANNEQFF. The DNA for the CDR3 is TGTGCCTGGAGTAAAAAGGGACTAGCGAACAATGAGCAGTTCTTC. This chain joins TRBV30 and TRBJ2-1; TRBD2 matches 10 bases. This CDR3 contains 15 residues. In germline, CDR1 is GTSNPN, CDR2 SVGIG (reference sequence). With V trimmed by 2 bases and J by 5 bases, 6 bases remained unmatched.

This clone came up a few times. The J gene is TRBJ1-2, the V gene TRBV2, with a possible D match to TRBD1 (5 bases). Looked up from germline, CDR1 is SNHLY and CDR2 is FYNNEI. Trimming pared 4 bases from V and 4 bases from J, leaving 13 bases between. This CDR3 has 14 amino acids. This CDR3 is CASSGQGPSYGYTF. The CDR3 bases are TGTGCCAGCAGTGGGCAGGGTCCCTCCTATGGCTACACCTTC. The full variable domain, its missing parts supplied by reference TRBV2 and TRBJ1-2, is EPEVTQTPSHQVTQMGQEVILRCVPISNHLYFYWYRQILGQKVEFLVSFYNNEISEKSEIFDDQFSVERPDGSNFTLKIRSTKLEDSAMYFCASSGQGPSYGYTFGSGTRLTVV.

The chain uses TRBV19 and TRBJ1-4, with D maybe TRBD1 (5 bases). With 6 bases removed from V and 5 bases from J, the gap between germline ends came to 13 bases. In germline, CDR1 is LNHDA, CDR2 SQIVND (reference sequence). CDR3 size: 14 residues. The CDR3 coding sequence is TGTGCCAGTAGGCTGACACGGGGGAATGAAAAACTGTTTTTT. Protein product: CASRLTRGNEKLFF.

This clone has a handful of counts. The chain combines TRBV12-5 with TRBJ2-1; 7 bases fit TRBD2. Germline V gene sequence: CDR1 LGHNT, CDR2 FRNRAP. Losses at the gene ends were 6 bases for V and 5 bases for J; bases not matched to a gene: 4. This CDR3 region has 13 residues. The CDR3 sequence: CASGGDYDNEQFF. The CDR3 DNA follows: TGTGCTAGTGGGGGGGACTACGACAATGAGCAGTTCTTC.

This clone was counted between two and nine times. The V call is TRBV30, the J call TRBJ2-7; 10 bases line up with TRBD2. The germline V gene has CDR1 GTSNPN and CDR2 SVGIG (reference sequence). V shed 0 bases and J 13 bases; nucleotides not matched to a gene: 9. The CDR3 covers 13 residues. The DNA of the CDR3 is TGTGCCTGGAGTGTAGGGAGCGGGAGGGCGGTATACTTC. Protein: CAWSVGSGRAVYF.

The chain carries TRBV6-1 and TRBJ2-3, with a weak D call TRBD2 (5 bases). Per germline, CDR1 MNHNS and CDR2 SASEGT. Deletions cut 5 bases from V and 2 bases from J, with 8 bases between. There are 13 residues in the CDR3. Written as DNA, the CDR3 is TGTGCCAGCAGTACTAGTCTCACAGATACGCAGTATTTT. Its translation is CASSTSLTDTQYF.

This clone was recorded many times. The chain carries TRBV7-3 and TRBJ1-1; 7 bases line up with TRBD1. Looked up from germline, CDR1 is SGHTA and CDR2 is FQGTGA. Trimming at V came to 5 bases and at J to 0 bases, leaving 3 bases not matched to a gene. This CDR3 is 14 amino acids long. The CDR3 nucleotides read TGTGCCAGCAGCACGACAGGGATGAACACTGAAGCTTTCTTT. Protein product: CASSTTGMNTEAFF.

For this clone: This same CDR3 is encoded by further DNA sequences in the sample. The chain combines TRBV27 with TRBJ1-1; a weak D match, TRBD1 (5 bases). This CDR3 region has 14 residues. Germline loops: CDR1 MNHEY, CDR2 SMNVEV (reference sequence). Deletions cut 5 bases from V and 1 base from J, with 11 bases between. This CDR3 is CASSIITGNTEAFF. The DNA for the CDR3 is TGTGCCAGCAGTATAATCACAGGGAACACTGAAGCTTTCTTT.

The V gene is TRBV11-1, the J gene TRBJ2-7, with D possibly TRBD2 on 6 matching bases. Trimming stripped 5 bases from V and 3 bases from J, with 14 bases between. CDR1 is SGHAT, CDR2 FQDESV, per germline (reference sequence). The CDR3 has 14 amino acids. CDR3 sequence: CASSQTGLLYEQYF. Here the CDR3 DNA reads TGTGCCAGCAGCCAAACGGGACTTCTCTACGAGCAGTACTTC.

This clone was seen a handful of times. The chain carries TRBV15 and TRBJ2-2, with 9 bases that match TRBD1. The germline V gene encodes CDR1 LNHNV and CDR2 YYDKDF (reference sequence). The CDR3 sequence is 15 residues long. J gave up 6 bases and V 4 bases, and 6 bases lay outside the gene matches. CDR3 sequence (DNA): TGTGCCACCAGCACTGGACAGGGGAGAGCCGGGGAGCTGTTTTTT. It specifies CATSTGQGRAGELFF.

This chain connects TRBV13 to TRBJ1-1, with no clear D. This CDR3 spans 13 amino acids. The germline CDR1 and CDR2 sequences are PRHDT and FYEKMQ (reference sequence). The V and J ends lost 5 bases and 0 bases respectively, with 7 bases between them. The CDR3 here is CASSPRLNTEAFF. The DNA for the CDR3 is TGTGCCAGCAGCCCTAGGTTGAACACTGAAGCTTTCTTT.

In its sample, this clone was seen a few times. The V gene is TRBV15, the J gene TRBJ2-7, with TRBD2 as a possible D gene (6 bases). The V and J ends lost 1 base and 3 bases respectively, with 10 bases between them. The CDR3 covers 14 residues. CDR1 and CDR2 from the germline V gene are LNHNV and YYDKDF (reference sequence). CDR3: CATSRAGGYYEQYF. CDR3 nucleotide sequence: TGTGCCACCAGCAGAGCCGGGGGATACTACGAGCAGTACTTC.

This chain uses TRBV6-5 with TRBJ2-5, with a weak D call TRBD2 (6 bases). Germline CDR1 reads MNHEY; CDR2 reads SVGAGI. This CDR3 region has 15 residues. Trimming stripped 7 bases from V and 5 bases from J, with 20 bases between. The CDR3, as DNA: TGTGCCAGCACCGGGGTTGGTAGAGGAGGGGAGACCCAGTACTTC. This codes for CASTGVGRGGETQYF.

The chain combines TRBV6-1 with TRBJ1-1, with 7 bases fitting TRBD1. J lost 1 base, V lost 6 bases, and 5 bases had no gene match. The CDR3 covers 14 residues. Germline loops: CDR1 MNHNS, CDR2 SASEGT. DNA for the CDR3: TGTGCCAGCAGCCCGGGACAGTCGAACACTGAAGCTTTCTTT. Its translation: CASSPGQSNTEAFF.